Presented here are 21 T cell receptor beta chains from one specimen sequenced in a study of blood T cell repertoires in COVID-19. Using immunoSEQ multiplex PCR, the repertoire was profiled, and TCRdb retains in-frame clones only, with some absent. The data show about 100,000 clones, approximately 79% seen once. The material sequenced was peripheral blood. Receptors were obtained from a man between 65 and 85 years old with active or convalescent COVID-19.

Here the CDR3 DNA reads TGTGCCAGCTCACCGGTAAACAGCCCCTACCAAGAGACCCAGTACTTC. It encodes CASSPVNSPYQETQYF. V and J are TRBV18 and TRBJ2-5; D is unclear. Germline-derived CDR1 and CDR2 are KGHSH and LQKENI. The CDR3 totals 16 residues. Trimming took off 3 bases at V and 0 bases at J, with 14 bases between the two ends.

The chain links TRBV28 to TRBJ1-4; D is perhaps TRBD1 (6 bases). This CDR3 spans 11 amino acids. The V gene lost 10 bases and the J gene lost 8 bases, with 11 bases spanning the gap. Germline loops: CDR1 MDHEN, CDR2 SYDVKM. CDR3 in DNA: TGTGCCACAGGGGCCTGGGAAAAACTGTTTTTT. Protein product: CATGAWEKLFF.

The chain carries TRBV6-5 and TRBJ1-1; D not resolved. Per the germline V gene, CDR1 is MNHEY and CDR2 is SVGAGI. The CDR3 is 11 residues long. V was shortened by 5 bases and J by 10 bases, with 11 bases between the two germline ends. CDR3 bases: TGTGCCAGCAGTCCCGTCGGGGTAGCTTTCTTT. This gives the protein CASSPVGVAFF.

The rearrangement uses TRBV2 and TRBJ2-3, with TRBD1 matching over 10 bases. CDR1 and CDR2 (germline): SNHLY, FYNNEI. The length of the CDR3 is 16 residues. V dropped 7 bases and J dropped 1; count of bases not matched to a gene: 8. CDR3 sequence: CASTETGTGGTDTQYF. Written as DNA, the CDR3 is TGTGCCAGCACCGAGACCGGGACAGGGGGCACAGATACGCAGTATTTT.

J is TRBJ2-2 and V is TRBV27; the D gene is possibly TRBD1 (5 bases). V was clipped by 5 bases and J by 4 bases, with 11 bases between them. The V gene's germline CDR1 is MNHEY and CDR2 SMNVEV (reference sequence). The CDR3 length is 14 residues. The CDR3 DNA reads TGTGCCAGCAGTCGAGACAGATTCACCGGGGAGCTGTTTTTT. Its protein is CASSRDRFTGELFF.

As for this clone: The sample has other DNA sequences that encode this CDR3 too. The rearrangement links TRBV5-1 to TRBJ1-1; D ambiguous. Germline-derived CDR1 and CDR2 are SGHRS and YFSETQ. This CDR3 is built from 13 residues. V lost 4 bases and J lost 3, with 10 bases in between. In DNA form, the CDR3 reads TGCGCCAGCAGCCTCAAACTGGACACTGAAGCTTTCTTT. The encoded protein is CASSLKLDTEAFF.

V and J are TRBV30 and TRBJ1-6; tentatively, D is TRBD1 (6 bases). This CDR3 spans 14 amino acids. V was clipped by 3 bases and J by 6 bases, with 12 bases between them. The germline CDR1 and CDR2 sequences are GTSNPN and SVGIG (reference sequence). The CDR3 sequence is CAWRLGAGNSPLHF. In DNA form, the CDR3 reads TGTGCCTGGAGATTGGGGGCTGGTAATTCACCCCTCCACTTT. Filled out from reference TRBV30 and TRBJ1-6, the complete variable domain reads SQTIHQWPATLVQPVGSPLSLECTVEGTSNPNLYWYRQAAGRGLQLLFYSVGIGQISSEVPQNLSASRPQDRQFILSSKKLLLSDSGFYLCAWRLGAGNSPLHFGNGTRLTVT.

The chain recombines TRBV10-3 with TRBJ1-2; a possible D gene is TRBD1 (5 bases). V was cut by 3 bases and J by 3 bases, with 14 bases left in between. The germline CDR1 and CDR2 sequences are ENHRY and SYGVKD. The CDR3 has 15 residues. The CDR3 sequence: CAISDSGGIDYGYTF. In DNA form, the CDR3 reads TGTGCCATCAGTGATTCGGGGGGGATAGACTATGGCTACACCTTC.

J is TRBJ2-5 and V is TRBV14; 7 bases map to TRBD2. J lost 5 bases, V lost 4 bases, and 10 bases had no gene match. Germline V gene lookup returns CDR1 SGHDN and CDR2 FVKESK. This CDR3 comprises 15 residues. CDR3 coding DNA: TGTGCCAGCAGCCTTTGGACTAGAGGGTTCGAGACCCAGTACTTC. As protein: CASSLWTRGFETQYF.

This rearrangement joins TRBV7-3 to TRBJ2-7, with 7 bases matching TRBD1. From germline, CDR1 is SGHTA and CDR2 FQGTGA. With 8 bases clipped from V and 0 bases from J, the junction kept 4 bases outside the gene matches. This CDR3 has 13 residues. The CDR3: CASPRDSSYEQYF. In DNA, the CDR3 is TGTGCCAGCCCCCGGGACAGCTCCTACGAGCAGTACTTC.

This chain connects TRBV30 to TRBJ2-1; the D gene is possibly TRBD1 (6 bases). CDR3 length: 16 amino acids. Trimming pared 1 base from V and 3 bases from J, leaving 16 bases between. In germline, CDR1 is GTSNPN, CDR2 SVGIG (reference sequence). In nucleotides, the CDR3 is TGTGCCTGGAGTGCCGACTTTCGAGGGGGCTACAATGAGCAGTTCTTC. Amino acid sequence: CAWSADFRGGYNEQFF.

This clone was seen only a few times. V is TRBV6-2 or TRBV6-3 and J is TRBJ2-5; D remains unclear. Germline loops: CDR1 MNHEY, CDR2 SVGEGT. The V and J ends lost 2 bases and 4 bases respectively, with 8 bases between them. This CDR3 comprises 13 residues. The CDR3, as DNA: TGTGCCAGCAGTTACCTAGGTGGAGAGACCCAGTACTTC. Its translation: CASSYLGGETQYF.

This clone was counted only a few times. The chain employs TRBV6-2 or TRBV6-3 and TRBJ1-5; no clear D. V gave up 3 bases and J gave up 5 bases, with 11 bases separating them. CDR1 and CDR2 (germline): MNHEY, SVGEGT. The CDR3 consists of 14 residues. In DNA form, the CDR3 reads TGTGCCAGCAGTTATGCGGCGGGGTATCAGCCCCAGCATTTT. This translates into CASSYAAGYQPQHF.

The chain has TRBV6-5 and TRBJ2-3; TRBD1 matches at 9 bases. V lost 6 bases to trimming and J lost 1 base; unmatched junction nucleotides: 5. Germline CDR1 reads MNHEY; CDR2 reads SVGAGI. The CDR3 extends over 15 amino acids. The DNA for the CDR3 is TGTGCCAGCAGGACGGGACAGGGCCGCACAGATACGCAGTATTTT. As protein: CASRTGQGRTDTQYF.

The rearrangement uses TRBV3-1 (or the pseudogene TRBV3-2) and TRBJ2-3; D remains ambiguous. The CDR3 covers 16 residues. From germline, CDR1 is LGHDT and CDR2 YNNKEL (reference sequence). V was pared by 3 bases and J by 2 bases, with 15 bases between. CDR3 sequence (DNA): TGTGCCAGCAGCCACTTGATGAGATCCCCCACAGATACGCAGTATTTT. Translated: CASSHLMRSPTDTQYF.

The chain joins TRBV28 to TRBJ1-4, with D possibly being TRBD1 (6 bases). V lost 2 bases, J lost 0 bases, and 10 bases lay in between. The CDR3 has 16 residues. Germline V gives CDR1 MDHEN, CDR2 SYDVKM. This CDR3 is CASSLPGHATNEKLFF. As DNA, the CDR3 is TGTGCCAGCAGTTTACCGGGACACGCAACTAATGAAAAACTGTTTTTT.

The chain is built from TRBV6-5 and TRBJ2-1; tentative D call: TRBD1 (5 bases). This CDR3 contains 13 residues. Germline CDR1 reads MNHEY; CDR2 reads SVGAGI. Deletions cut 8 bases from V and 8 bases from J, with 16 bases between. The CDR3 nucleotides are TGTGCCAGCGGAAATCCCTGGGGCGATGAGCAGTTCTTC. Residues: CASGNPWGDEQFF.

The J gene is TRBJ1-1, the V gene TRBV6-5; D is uncertain. There are 13 residues in the CDR3. CDR1 is MNHEY, CDR2 SVGAGI, per germline. The V end lost 9 bases, the J end lost 3 bases, and 14 bases lay between the germline ends. CDR3 coding DNA: TGTGCCAGTACACGGGGAACCCACACTGAAGCTTTCTTT. It is translated as CASTRGTHTEAFF.

The chain links TRBV5-4 to TRBJ1-4; unclear D gene. This CDR3 has 14 residues. Looked up from germline, CDR1 is SGHNT and CDR2 is YYREEE (reference sequence). V was cut by 4 bases and J by 4 bases, with 11 bases left in between. The DNA for the CDR3 is TGTGCCAGCAGCCCATCCGGGAGTAATGAAAAACTGTTTTTT. Amino acids: CASSPSGSNEKLFF.

V usage is TRBV28 and J usage is TRBJ2-1, with 9 bases fitting TRBD2. This CDR3 region has 15 residues. Germline values: CDR1 MDHEN, CDR2 SYDVKM. J gave up 7 bases and V 2 bases, and 6 bases lay outside the gene matches. CDR3 bases: TGTGCCAGCAGTTTAGGGCGGGAGGGCCGGAATGAGCAGTTCTTC. This gives the protein CASSLGREGRNEQFF.

This rearrangement joins TRBV25-1 to TRBJ1-4; TRBD1 matches at 8 bases. This CDR3 has 15 amino acids. Germline V gene data show CDR1 as MGHDK and CDR2 as SYGVNS. The V gene end was trimmed by 1 base and the J gene end by 7 bases; junction bases not matched to a gene: 5. CDR3 region: CASSESGRGLEKLFF. The DNA of the CDR3 is TGTGCCAGCAGTGAATCAGGCAGGGGGCTTGAAAAACTGTTTTTT. Using reference TRBV25-1 and TRBJ1-4 for the parts outside the CDR3, the full variable domain is EADIYQTPRYLVIGTGKKITLECSQTMGHDKMYWYQQDPGMELHLIHYSYGVNSTEKGDLSSESTVSRIRTEHFPLTLESARPSHTSQYLCASSESGRGLEKLFFGSGTQLSVL.